What follows are 12 T cell receptor beta chains derived from one specimen sequenced in a study of blood T cell repertoires in COVID-19. The table came from immunoSEQ multiplex PCR; TCRdb's copy has only in-frame clones and leaves some out. The sample lists roughly 70,000 clones; about 88% were seen once. The sequencing input was peripheral blood. The receptors come from a man at least 80 years old with COVID-19, enrolled during active disease.

This clone was detected a few times. The rearrangement joins TRBV11-3 to TRBJ1-1; D remains unclear. The CDR3 consists of 13 residues. V lost 3 bases to trimming and J lost 4 bases, with 9 bases between them. The V gene's germline CDR1 is SGHNT and CDR2 YENEEA. Here the CDR3 DNA reads TGTGCCAGCAGCTTTTTGGCGGCCACTGAAGCTTTCTTT. As protein: CASSFLAATEAFF.

The chain couples TRBV7-8 to TRBJ2-7; a weak D match, TRBD2 (5 bases). V dropped 4 bases and J dropped 0 bases, with 10 bases sitting between them. CDR1 SGHVS and CDR2 FQNEAQ come from the germline V gene. The CDR3 consists of 14 residues. CDR3 sequence: CASSYAGISYEQYF. DNA for the CDR3: TGTGCCAGCAGCTATGCCGGGATCTCCTACGAGCAGTACTTC.

The CDR3 coding sequence is TGTGCCAGCAGCCGAGAGAGGGACACTGAAGCTTTCTTT. Translated, it gives CASSRERDTEAFF. V usage is TRBV7-3 and J usage is TRBJ1-1, with unresolved D. The CDR3 has 13 residues. The V end lost 5 bases, the J end lost 3 bases, and 10 bases lay between the germline ends. Germline loops: CDR1 SGHTA, CDR2 FQGTGA. The whole variable domain, filled in from reference TRBV7-3 and TRBJ1-1, reads GAGVSQTPSNKVTEKGKYVELRCDPISGHTALYWYRQSLGQGPEFLIYFQGTGAADDSGLPNDRFFAVRPEGSVSTLKIQRTERGDSAVYLCASSRERDTEAFFGQGTRLTVV.

The chain is built from TRBV5-1 and TRBJ1-1, with 8 nucleotides matching TRBD1. The germline V gene has CDR1 SGHRS and CDR2 YFSETQ. The CDR3 is 16 amino acids. J was trimmed by 2 bases and V by 3 bases; bases with no gene match: 9. CDR3 sequence (DNA): TGCGCCAGCAGCTCGATGATGACAGGGGCCAACACTGAAGCTTTCTTT. It specifies CASSSMMTGANTEAFF. The variable domain in full, completed from reference TRBV5-1 and TRBJ1-1, reads KAGVTQTPRYLIKTRGQQVTLSCSPISGHRSVSWYQQTPGQGLQFLFEYFSETQRNKGNFPGRFSGRQFSNSRSEMNVSTLELGDSALYLCASSSMMTGANTEAFFGQGTRLTVV.

On this clone: Germline is not matched at one junction end, which may reflect a read error. The chain uses TRBV18 and TRBJ1-5, with D hard to call. Germline V gives CDR1 KGHSH, CDR2 LQKENI. The CDR3 length is 12 residues. As DNA, the CDR3 is TGTGCCAGCTCATCAATCCGTCAGGCCCAGCATTTT. Translating gives CASSSIRQAQHF.

The gene calls are TRBV4-2 and TRBJ2-5, with a weak D call TRBD2 (5 bases). The length of the CDR3 is 14 residues. Germline loops: CDR1 LGHNA, CDR2 YNFKEQ. The ends were cut back, 2 bases at V and 2 bases at J, with 9 bases in the middle. In nucleotides, the CDR3 is TGTGCCAGCAGCCAACGGACTTCGCAAGAGACCCAGTACTTC. Translation: CASSQRTSQETQYF.

In this sample, this clone turned up once. V usage is TRBV12-2 and J usage is TRBJ2-3; the D segment call TRBD2 is taken from the table without a DNA check. TRBV12-2 has pseudogene status. The CDR3 spans 16 residues. Written as DNA, the CDR3 is TGTGCAAGTCTCAAAAGGACTAGTCGGGTCCCAGATACGCAGTATTTT. This encodes CASLKRTSRVPDTQYF.

The chain links TRBV5-1 to TRBJ1-2, with D possibly matching TRBD1 (5 bases). CDR3 length: 14 residues. Per the germline V gene, CDR1 is SGHRS and CDR2 is YFSETQ. V lost 0 bases to trimming and J lost 3 bases, with 9 bases between them. DNA for the CDR3: TGCGCCAGCAGCTTGGTAGTAGGGGACTATGGCTACACCTTC. It codes for CASSLVVGDYGYTF.

The chain joins TRBV10-3 to TRBJ2-5; possibly TRBD2 for D (7 bases). V was clipped by 11 bases and J by 1 base, with 14 bases between them. Germline V gives CDR1 ENHRY, CDR2 SYGVKD. The CDR3 contains 13 residues. CDR3 loop: CASRGDIQETQYF. In DNA, the CDR3 is TGTGCCTCCCGGGGGGACATCCAAGAGACCCAGTACTTC.

This chain links TRBV5-1 with TRBJ1-1; 9 positions agree with TRBD1. Germline-derived CDR1 and CDR2 are SGHRS and YFSETQ. V shed 2 bases and J 5 bases; nucleotides not matched to a gene: 4. This CDR3 contains 14 residues. CDR3 DNA sequence: TGCGCCAGCAGCTTTTCGACAGGGGGGACTGAAGCTTTCTTT. Its translation is CASSFSTGGTEAFF.

The chain is built from TRBV5-6 and TRBJ2-3; 10 nucleotides agree with TRBD2. Germline V lookup: CDR1 SGHDT, CDR2 YYEEEE. With V trimmed by 4 bases and J by 0 bases, 5 bases remained unmatched. The CDR3 runs 16 residues. The CDR3 coding sequence is TGTGCCAGCAGCCCTCCTAGCGGGGGAAGCACAGATACGCAGTATTTT. Protein: CASSPPSGGSTDTQYF. The full variable domain, completed using reference TRBV5-6 and TRBJ2-3, is DAGVTQSPTHLIKTRGQQVTLRCSPKSGHDTVSWYQQALGQGPQFIFQYYEEEERQRGNFPDRFSGHQFPNYSSELNVNALLLGDSALYLCASSPPSGGSTDTQYFGPGTRLTVL.

This clone has only one observation. The chain recombines TRBV5-3 with TRBJ2-7, with a tentative D call TRBD2 (5 bases). TRBV5-3 qualifies as an ORF whose function is uncertain. The V end was cut by 3 bases, the J end by 3 bases, with 13 bases between. The CDR3 consists of 14 residues. The CDR3 sequence is CARSYRGWSYEQYF. The DNA for the CDR3 is TGTGCCAGAAGCTACCGGGGTTGGAGCTACGAGCAGTACTTC.